The subject of this entry is one T cell receptor beta chain. Antigen specificity is unknown. These data come from a study of vaccination effects on CD4 cells after COVID-19. Overall study findings and caveats: The study enrolled few convalescent patients and sampled no early post-infection timepoints.

Antigen-specific CD4+ T cell clonotypes were called by their expansion after viral peptide-pool culture in ViraFEST. Culturing for about 10 days preceded CD4+ T cell isolation. Participants each got two BNT162b2 or mRNA-1273 vaccine doses. The vaccine recipients had no prior SARS-CoV-2 infection, with negative nucleocapsid antibodies. Half of the medium was exchanged for IL-2 medium on both days 3 and 7. TCRdb keeps only in-frame clones here, not all; method: immunoSEQ multiplex PCR. The sample includes fewer than 85,000 clones, approximately 76% of them seen just once. Germline lookup yields CDR1 MNHEY and CDR2 SVGAGI. V dropped 0 bases and J dropped 4 bases, with 13 bases sitting between them. The CDR3 has 16 amino acids.

The rearrangement uses TRBV6-5 and TRBJ2-1; maybe TRBD2 (7 bases). Sample: CD4+ T cells from PBMCs cultured with HCoV-OC43 spike peptides, taken after COVID-19 vaccination. Described subset: HCoV-OC43 spike overlapping peptide pool stimulation. The receptor was isolated from a human donor who received a COVID-19 vaccine. The CDR3 DNA follows: TGTGCCAGCAGTTACTCACGCGGGGGCCTTTACAATGAGCAGTTCTTC. Translated, it gives CASSYSRGGLYNEQFF.